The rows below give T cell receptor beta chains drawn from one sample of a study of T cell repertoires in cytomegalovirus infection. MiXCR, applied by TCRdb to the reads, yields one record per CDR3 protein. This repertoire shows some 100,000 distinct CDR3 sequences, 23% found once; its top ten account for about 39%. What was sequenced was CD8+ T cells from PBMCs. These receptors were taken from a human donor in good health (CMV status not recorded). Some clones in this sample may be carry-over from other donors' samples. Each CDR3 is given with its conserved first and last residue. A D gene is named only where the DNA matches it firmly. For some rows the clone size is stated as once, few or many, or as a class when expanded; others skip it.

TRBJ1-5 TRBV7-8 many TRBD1 TGTGCCAGCAGCTCCCGGGACAGGGCTTATCAGCCCCAGCATTTT CASSSRDRAYQPQHF
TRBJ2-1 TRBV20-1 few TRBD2 TGCAGTGCTAGAGTATCTAGCGGGGGCTCCAGCTCCTACAATGAGCAGTTCTTC CSARVSSGGSSSYNEQFF
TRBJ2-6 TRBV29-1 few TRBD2 TGCAGCGCCAAGACTAGCGGGGGGCTGGGGGCCAACGTCCTGACTTTC CSAKTSGGLGANVLTF
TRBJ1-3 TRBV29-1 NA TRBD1 TGCAGCGTGTTGACAGGGGAGCTCTCTGGAAACACCATATATTTT CSVLTGELSGNTIYF
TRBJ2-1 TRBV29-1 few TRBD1 TGCAGCGTGCGGACAGGGATGGTAACCAATGAGCAGTTCTTC CSVRTGMVTNEQFF
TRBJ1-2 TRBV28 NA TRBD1 TGTGCCAGCAGTTCCCCCGGGACAGGCCACGGCTACACCTTC CASSSPGTGHGYTF
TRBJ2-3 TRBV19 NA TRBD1 TGTGCCAGTAGTGCCGACAGGGGAACCACAGATACGCAGTATTTT CASSADRGTTDTQYF
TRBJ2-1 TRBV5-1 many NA TGCGCCAGCATAGACCACAATGAGCAGTTCTTC CASIDHNEQFF
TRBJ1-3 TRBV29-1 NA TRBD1 TGCAGCGTTGTTCTCCGAAGGGACAGGGCTCATGGAAACACCATATATTTT CSVVLRRDRAHGNTIYF
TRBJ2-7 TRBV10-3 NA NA TGTGCCATCAGTGCGGACACCCCGGAGCAGTACTTC CAISADTPEQYF
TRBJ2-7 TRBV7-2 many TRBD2 TGTGCCAGCAGCCCAGGGTCCGGACTAGCGGGTTCCTACGAGCAGTACTTC CASSPGSGLAGSYEQYF
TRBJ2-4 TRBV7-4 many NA TGTGCCAGCTCCCGCCAGGGTTACTTC CASSRQGYF
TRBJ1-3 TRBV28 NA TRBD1 TGTGCCAGCAGTTTAGACAGGGAGGACTCTGGAAACACCATATATTTT CASSLDREDSGNTIYF
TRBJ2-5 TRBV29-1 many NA TGCAGCGTTGAGATCCAGCCTGGGGAGACCCAGTACTTC CSVEIQPGETQYF
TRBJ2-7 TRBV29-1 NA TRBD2 TGCAGCGCCTCAAGCGGGAGAGGGTACGAGCAGTACTTC CSASSGRGYEQYF
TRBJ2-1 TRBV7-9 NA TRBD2 TGTGCCAGCAGCTTAGCTAGCGGGAGACATGAGCAGTTCTTC CASSLASGRHEQFF
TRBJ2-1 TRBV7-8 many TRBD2 TGTGCCAGCAGCCCCCGGCTAGCGGGGGTTTTGGATGAGCAGTTCTTC CASSPRLAGVLDEQFF
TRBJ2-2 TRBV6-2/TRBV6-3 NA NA TGTGCCAGCAGTTACTCACCCCAAGCGTTCGTGGAGCTGTTTTTT CASSYSPQAFVELFF
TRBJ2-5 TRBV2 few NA TGTGCCAGCACCTCCACGTGGGAGACCCAGTACTTC CASTSTWETQYF
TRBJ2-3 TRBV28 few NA TGTGCCAGCATAGGACAGTCTAGCACAGATACGCAGTATTTT CASIGQSSTDTQYF
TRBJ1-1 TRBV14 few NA TGTGCCAGCAGCCAAGGCTTGGTCAACACTGAAGCTTTCTTT CASSQGLVNTEAFF
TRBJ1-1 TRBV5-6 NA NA TGTGCCAGCAGCTTTGGGGGTTGGCCTCGGGACACTGAAGCTTTCTTT CASSFGGWPRDTEAFF
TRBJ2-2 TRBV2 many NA TGTGCCAGCACCGAAACCACCGGGGAGCTGTTTTTT CASTETTGELFF
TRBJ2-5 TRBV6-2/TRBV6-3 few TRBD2 TGTGCCAGCTGGACAGCGGGGGGGCCAGAGACCCAGTACTTC CASWTAGGPETQYF
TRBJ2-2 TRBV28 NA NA TGTGCCAGCAAAGGGGACACCGGGGAGCTGTTTTTT CASKGDTGELFF
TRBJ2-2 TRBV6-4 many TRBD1 TGTGCCAGCAGTGACGGGACAGGGGGCACCGGGGAGCTGTTTTTT CASSDGTGGTGELFF
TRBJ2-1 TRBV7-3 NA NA TGTGCCAGCAGCTTAACGGTAGCGCGAGGTAATGAGCAGTTCTTC CASSLTVARGNEQFF
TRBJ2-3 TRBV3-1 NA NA TGTGCCAGCAGCCAAGAAGGGACCGCTAGCACAGATACGCAGTATTTT CASSQEGTASTDTQYF
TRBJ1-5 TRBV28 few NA TGTGCCAGCGGTCACTATTGGGTTGAGACAGACTATAGCAATCAGCCCCAGCATTTT CASGHYWVETDYSNQPQHF
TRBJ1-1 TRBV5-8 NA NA TGTGCCAGCGTCCAATGGGCCCCCAGGGGCACTGAAGCTTTCTTT CASVQWAPRGTEAFF
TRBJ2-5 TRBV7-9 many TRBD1 TGTGCCAGCAGCCCAGGACAGGGGGCTAGTGAGACCCAGTACTTC CASSPGQGASETQYF
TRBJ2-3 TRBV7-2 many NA TGTGCCAGCAGCCGATTCTCGGGGACTAGCACAGATACGCAGTATTTT CASSRFSGTSTDTQYF
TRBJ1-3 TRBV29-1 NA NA TGCAGCGTTGACGCAGGTACGAGCTCTGGAAACACCATATATTTT CSVDAGTSSGNTIYF
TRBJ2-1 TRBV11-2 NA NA TGTGCCAGCAGCTTCCTCTCGGAGGAGGCTAGATACAATGAGCAGTTCTTC CASSFLSEEARYNEQFF
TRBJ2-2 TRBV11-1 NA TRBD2 TGTGCCAGCAGCTTAATACTAGCGGGGGGGCCGGGCACCGGGGAGCTGTTTTTT CASSLILAGGPGTGELFF
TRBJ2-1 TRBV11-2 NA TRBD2 TGTGCCAGCACCGCTAGCGGGAGGAATGAGCAGTTCTTC CASTASGRNEQFF
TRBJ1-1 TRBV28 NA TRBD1 TGTGCCAGCAGTTCTCTCGACAGGGCCTCCGAGGGCACTGAAGCTTTCTTT CASSSLDRASEGTEAFF
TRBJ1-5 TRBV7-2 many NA TGTGCCAGCAGCCCGAATGGGTATAGCAATCAGCCCCAGCATTTT CASSPNGYSNQPQHF
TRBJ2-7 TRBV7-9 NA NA TGTGCCAGCAGCTTAACGGGAGCTCTCTCCTACGAGCAGTACTTC CASSLTGALSYEQYF
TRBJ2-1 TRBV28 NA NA TGTGCCAGCAGGGGACGGGGATCCTACAATGAGCAGTTCTTC CASRGRGSYNEQFF